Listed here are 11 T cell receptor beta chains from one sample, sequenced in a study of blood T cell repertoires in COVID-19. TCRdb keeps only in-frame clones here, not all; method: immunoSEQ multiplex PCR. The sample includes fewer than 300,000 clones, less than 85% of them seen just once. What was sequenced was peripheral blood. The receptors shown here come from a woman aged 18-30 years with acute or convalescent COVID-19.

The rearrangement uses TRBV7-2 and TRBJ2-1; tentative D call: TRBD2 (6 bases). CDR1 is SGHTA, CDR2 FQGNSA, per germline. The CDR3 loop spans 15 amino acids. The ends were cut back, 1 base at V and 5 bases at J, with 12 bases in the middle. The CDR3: CASSLVPGRNNEQFF. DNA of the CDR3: TGTGCCAGCAGCTTAGTGCCAGGGAGGAACAATGAGCAGTTCTTC.

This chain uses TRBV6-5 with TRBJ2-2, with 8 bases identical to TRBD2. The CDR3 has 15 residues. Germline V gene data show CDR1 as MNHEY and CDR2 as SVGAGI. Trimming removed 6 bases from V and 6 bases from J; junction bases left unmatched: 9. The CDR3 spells CASRSPGGRAGELFF. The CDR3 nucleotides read TGTGCCAGCAGATCCCCGGGAGGGCGCGCCGGGGAGCTGTTTTTT.

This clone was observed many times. CDR3 nucleotides: TGTGCCAGCAGTCGACTAGCGGGAGGTACCTACGAGCAGTACTTC. It yields the protein CASSRLAGGTYEQYF. The V and J genes are TRBV27 and TRBJ2-7, with 13 bases identical to TRBD2. Germline V gene sequence: CDR1 MNHEY, CDR2 SMNVEV (reference sequence). Trimming at V came to 5 bases and at J to 2 bases, leaving 3 bases not matched to a gene. This CDR3 spans 15 amino acids.

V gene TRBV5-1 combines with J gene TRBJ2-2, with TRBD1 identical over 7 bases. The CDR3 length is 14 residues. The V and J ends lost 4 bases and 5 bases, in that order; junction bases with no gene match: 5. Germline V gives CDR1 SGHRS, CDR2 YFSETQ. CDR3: CASSRQGRTGELFF. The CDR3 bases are TGCGCCAGCAGCCGACAGGGAAGGACCGGGGAGCTGTTTTTT.

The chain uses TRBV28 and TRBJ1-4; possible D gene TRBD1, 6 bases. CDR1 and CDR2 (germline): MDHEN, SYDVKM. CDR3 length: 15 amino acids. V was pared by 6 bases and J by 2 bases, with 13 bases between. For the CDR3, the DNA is TGTGCCAGCAGCGTGGGGGGGGGCACTAATGAAAAACTGTTTTTT. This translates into CASSVGGGTNEKLFF.

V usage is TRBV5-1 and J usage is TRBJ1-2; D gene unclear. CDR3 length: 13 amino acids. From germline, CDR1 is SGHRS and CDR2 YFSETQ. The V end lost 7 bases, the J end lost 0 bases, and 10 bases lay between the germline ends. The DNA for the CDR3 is TGCGCCAGCCGAAACACCACTAACTATGGCTACACCTTC. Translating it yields CASRNTTNYGYTF.

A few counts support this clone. The CDR3 sequence is CAWSVALIAGDHRGQSPLHF. DNA for the CDR3: TGTGCCTGGAGTGTCGCCCTCATTGCGGGCGATCACAGGGGACAGTCACCCCTCCACTTT. V gene TRBV30 combines with J gene TRBJ1-6, with TRBD1 identical over 7 bases. CDR3 length: 20 amino acids. The germline V gene has CDR1 GTSNPN and CDR2 SVGIG (reference sequence). The V gene end was trimmed by 0 bases and the J gene end by 10 bases; junction bases not matched to a gene: 24.

CDR3 in DNA: TGTGCCATCAGTGAACAGGTCCAAGAGACCCAGTACTTC. The encoded protein is CAISEQVQETQYF. The V call is TRBV10-3, the J call TRBJ2-5; D is possibly TRBD1 (5 bases). CDR3 length: 13 amino acids. The V and J ends lost 3 bases and 1 base respectively, with 6 bases between them. The germline CDR1 and CDR2 sequences are ENHRY and SYGVKD.

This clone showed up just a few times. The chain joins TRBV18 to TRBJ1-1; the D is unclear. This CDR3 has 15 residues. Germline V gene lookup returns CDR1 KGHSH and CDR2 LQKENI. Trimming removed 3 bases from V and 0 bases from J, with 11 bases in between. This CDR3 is CASSPAGNMNTEAFF. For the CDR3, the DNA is TGTGCCAGCTCACCGGCGGGGAACATGAACACTGAAGCTTTCTTT.

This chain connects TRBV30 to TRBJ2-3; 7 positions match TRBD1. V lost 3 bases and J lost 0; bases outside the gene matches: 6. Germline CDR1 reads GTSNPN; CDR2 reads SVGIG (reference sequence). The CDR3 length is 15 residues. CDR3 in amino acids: CAWSPRDSSTDTQYF. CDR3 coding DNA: TGTGCCTGGAGCCCTAGGGACAGTAGCACAGATACGCAGTATTTT.

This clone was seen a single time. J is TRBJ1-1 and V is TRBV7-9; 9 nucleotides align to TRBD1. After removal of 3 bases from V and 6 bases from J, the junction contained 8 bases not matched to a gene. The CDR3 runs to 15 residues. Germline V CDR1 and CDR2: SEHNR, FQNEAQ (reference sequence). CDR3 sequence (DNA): TGTGCCAGCAGCTTTAGGGACAGGGCCAATGCTGAAGCTTTCTTT. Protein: CASSFRDRANAEAFF.